This entry is about one TCR beta chain. The CDR3 totals 18 residues. Germline-derived CDR1 and CDR2 are SGHTA and FQGNSA. The V and J ends lost 7 bases and 0 bases, in that order; junction bases with no gene match: 11. In TCRdb, the RT-PCR reads were re-called with MiXCR into one record per CDR3 protein. Here the sample spans fewer than 800,000 distinct CDR3 sequences, 14% being singletons. The clonotype was recovered from a female donor in good health, serving as a healthy control. The sequenced material came from memory CD4+ T cells from blood. This rearrangement joins TRBV7-2 to TRBJ2-2; 10 positions match TRBD2. CDR3 protein: CASIKVAGGTTNTGELFF. Here the CDR3 DNA reads TGTGCCAGCATCAAGGTAGCGGGGGGAACTACGAACACCGGGGAGCTGTTTTTT.